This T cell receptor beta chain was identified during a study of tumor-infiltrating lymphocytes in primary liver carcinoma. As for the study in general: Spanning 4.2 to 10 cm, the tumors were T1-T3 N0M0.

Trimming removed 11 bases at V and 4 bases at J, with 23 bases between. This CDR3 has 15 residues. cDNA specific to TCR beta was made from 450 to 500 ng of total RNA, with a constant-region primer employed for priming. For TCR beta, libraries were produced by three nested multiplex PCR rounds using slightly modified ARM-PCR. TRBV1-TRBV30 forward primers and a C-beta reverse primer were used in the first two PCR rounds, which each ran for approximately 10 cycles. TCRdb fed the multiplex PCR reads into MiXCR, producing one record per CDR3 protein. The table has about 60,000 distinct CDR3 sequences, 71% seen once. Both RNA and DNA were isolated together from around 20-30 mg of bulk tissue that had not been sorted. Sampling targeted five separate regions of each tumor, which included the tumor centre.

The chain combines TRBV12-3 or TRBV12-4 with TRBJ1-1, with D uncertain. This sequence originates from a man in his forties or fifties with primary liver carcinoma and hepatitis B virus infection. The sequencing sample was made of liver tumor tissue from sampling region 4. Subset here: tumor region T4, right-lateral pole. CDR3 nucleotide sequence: TGTGCCTACACTCCACGGGTGTCCCTCCGCACTGAAGCTTTCTTT. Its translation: CAYTPRVSLRTEAFF.